The clone carrying this TCR beta chain was counted a few times. Its antigen is still unknown. This entry is derived from a study of metastatic and nonmetastatic thyroid tumors. All patients were treatment-naive before thyroid surgery. Study-wide results and limits: According to reports, the diversity of TCR beta was significantly higher in malignant thyroid tumors than in benign nodules, and this held in both blood and tumor samples.

TCRdb re-clonotyped the PCR reads via MiXCR. Among around 38,000 clones listed, around 28% were seen once. V shed 1 base and J shed 0 bases, with 4 bases lying between them. CDR3 size: 14 residues. Germline V gene data show CDR1 as MNHEY and CDR2 as SVGAGI. The sequence derives from a male donor with papillary thyroid cancer or a benign thyroid nodule (not recorded which). Some clones in this sample may be carry-over from other donors' samples. V gene TRBV6-5 combines with J gene TRBJ1-5; unclear D gene. Source material: blood. As DNA, the CDR3 is TGTGCCAGCAGTTACTTGTATAGCAATCAGCCCCAGCATTTT. This encodes CASSYLYSNQPQHF.